One and the same sample provided the 2 T cell receptor beta chains below, sequenced in a study of shared clonotypes between healthy human individuals. The data were produced by immunoSEQ multiplex PCR, yet TCRdb's version contains in-frame clones alone and is incomplete. The sample lists over 400,000 clones; around 80% were seen once. Material for sequencing was PBMCs. The receptors come from a woman aged 40-49 years in good health. Some clones in this sample may be carry-over from other donors' samples.

V is TRBV5-5 and J is TRBJ2-7; perhaps TRBD2 as D (6 bases). CDR3 length: 13 amino acids. V gave up 0 bases and J gave up 3 bases, with 7 bases separating them. Germline V gene data show CDR1 as SGHKS and CDR2 as YYEKEE (reference sequence). CDR3 DNA sequence: TGTGCCAGCAGCTTGGGGGGAGGCTACGAGCAGTACTTC. Its protein product is CASSLGGGYEQYF.

The rearrangement links TRBV28 to TRBJ2-7; 8 positions agree with TRBD1. The germline V gene has CDR1 MDHEN and CDR2 SYDVKM. The trim removed 5 bases at V and 7 bases at J, leaving 4 bases unmatched. CDR3 size: 12 residues. The CDR3 region is CASSIRTGEQYF. The CDR3 DNA reads as TGTGCCAGCAGTATCCGGACAGGGGAGCAGTACTTC. Full variable domain (missing parts from reference TRBV28 and TRBJ2-7): DVKVTQSSRYLVKRTGEKVFLECVQDMDHENMFWYRQDPGLGLRLIYFSYDVKMKEKGDIPEGYSVSREKKERFSLILESASTNQTSMYLCASSIRTGEQYFGPGTRLTVT.